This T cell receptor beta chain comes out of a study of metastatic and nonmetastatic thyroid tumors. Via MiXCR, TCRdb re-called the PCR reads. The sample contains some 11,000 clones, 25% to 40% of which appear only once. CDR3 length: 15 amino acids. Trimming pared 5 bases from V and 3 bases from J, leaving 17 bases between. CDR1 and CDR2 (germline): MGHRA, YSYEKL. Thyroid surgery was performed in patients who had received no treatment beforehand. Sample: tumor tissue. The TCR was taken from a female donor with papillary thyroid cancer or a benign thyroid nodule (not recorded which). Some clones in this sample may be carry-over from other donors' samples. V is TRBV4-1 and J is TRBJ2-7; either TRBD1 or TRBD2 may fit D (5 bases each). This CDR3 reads CASSIVGTGDYEQYF. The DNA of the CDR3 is TGCGCCAGCAGCATAGTCGGGACCGGGGACTACGAGCAGTACTTC.